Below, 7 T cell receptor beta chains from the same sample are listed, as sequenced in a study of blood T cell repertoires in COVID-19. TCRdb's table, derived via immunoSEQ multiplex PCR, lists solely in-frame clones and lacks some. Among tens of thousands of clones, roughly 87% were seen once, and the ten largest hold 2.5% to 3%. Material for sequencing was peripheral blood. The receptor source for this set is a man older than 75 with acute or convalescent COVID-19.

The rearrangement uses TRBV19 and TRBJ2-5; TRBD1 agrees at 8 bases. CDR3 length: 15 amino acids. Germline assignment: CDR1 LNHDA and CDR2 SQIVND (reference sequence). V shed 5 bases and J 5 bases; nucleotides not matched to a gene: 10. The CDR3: CASSPYQGAPETQYF. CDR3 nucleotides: TGTGCCAGTAGTCCCTACCAGGGGGCGCCGGAGACCCAGTACTTC.

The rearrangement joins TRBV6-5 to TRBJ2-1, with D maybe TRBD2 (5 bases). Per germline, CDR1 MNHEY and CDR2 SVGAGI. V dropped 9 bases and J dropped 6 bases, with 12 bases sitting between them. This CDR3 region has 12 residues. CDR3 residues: CASSRAPNEQFF. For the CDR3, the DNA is TGTGCCAGTTCGAGGGCCCCCAATGAGCAGTTCTTC.

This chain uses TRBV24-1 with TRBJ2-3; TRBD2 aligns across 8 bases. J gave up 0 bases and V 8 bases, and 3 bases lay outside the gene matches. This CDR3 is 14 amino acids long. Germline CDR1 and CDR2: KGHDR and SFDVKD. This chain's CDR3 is CATKASGSTDTQYF. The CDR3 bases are TGTGCCACCAAAGCTAGCGGGAGCACAGATACGCAGTATTTT.

CDR3 sequence: CATSDLGGRPINEQFF. In nucleotides, the CDR3 is TGTGCCACCAGTGATTTAGGGGGACGCCCGATTAATGAGCAGTTCTTC. This rearrangement joins TRBV24-1 to TRBJ2-1, with D possibly TRBD1 on 6 matching bases. The CDR3 is 16 residues long. V lost 1 base, J lost 7 bases, and 16 bases lay in between. CDR1 KGHDR and CDR2 SFDVKD come from the germline V gene.

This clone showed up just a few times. The CDR3 is CASRTGNEQFF. DNA of the CDR3: TGCGCCAGCAGAACAGGGAATGAGCAGTTCTTC. J is TRBJ2-1 and V is TRBV5-1; maybe TRBD1 (6 bases). The germline V gene encodes CDR1 SGHRS and CDR2 YFSETQ. Trimming took off 5 bases at V and 7 bases at J, with 7 bases between the two ends. This CDR3 comprises 11 residues.

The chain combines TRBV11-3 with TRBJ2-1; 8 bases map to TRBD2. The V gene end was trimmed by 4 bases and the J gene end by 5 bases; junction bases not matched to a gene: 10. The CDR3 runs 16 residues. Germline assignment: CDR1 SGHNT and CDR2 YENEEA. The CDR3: CASSSRRGTRDNEQFF. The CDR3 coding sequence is TGTGCCAGCAGCTCGAGACGCGGGACTAGAGACAATGAGCAGTTCTTC.

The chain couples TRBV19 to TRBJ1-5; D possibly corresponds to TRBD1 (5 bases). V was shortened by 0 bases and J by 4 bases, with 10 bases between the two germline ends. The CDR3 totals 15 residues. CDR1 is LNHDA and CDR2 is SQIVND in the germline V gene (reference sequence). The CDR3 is CASSIEDSANQPQHF. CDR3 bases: TGTGCCAGTAGTATAGAAGACAGTGCAAATCAGCCCCAGCATTTT.